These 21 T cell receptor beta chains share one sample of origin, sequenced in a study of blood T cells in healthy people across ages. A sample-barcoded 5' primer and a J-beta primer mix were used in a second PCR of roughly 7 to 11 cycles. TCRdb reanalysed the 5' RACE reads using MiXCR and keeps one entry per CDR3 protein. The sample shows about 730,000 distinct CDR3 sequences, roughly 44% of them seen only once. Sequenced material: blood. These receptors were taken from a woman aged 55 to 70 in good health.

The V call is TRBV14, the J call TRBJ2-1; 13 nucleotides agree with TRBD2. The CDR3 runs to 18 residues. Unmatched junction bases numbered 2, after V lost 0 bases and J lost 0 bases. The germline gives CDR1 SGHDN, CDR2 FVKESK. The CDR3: CASSQELAGGSSYNEQFF. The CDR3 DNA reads TGTGCCAGCAGCCAAGAACTAGCGGGGGGGAGCTCCTACAATGAGCAGTTCTTC.

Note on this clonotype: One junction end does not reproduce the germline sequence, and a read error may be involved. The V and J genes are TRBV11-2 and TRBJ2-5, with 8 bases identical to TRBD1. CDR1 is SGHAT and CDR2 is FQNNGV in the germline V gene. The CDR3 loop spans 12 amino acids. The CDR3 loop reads CASSPGGYEQCF. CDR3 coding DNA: TGTGCCAGCAGTCCAGGGGGCTACGAGCAGTGCTTC.

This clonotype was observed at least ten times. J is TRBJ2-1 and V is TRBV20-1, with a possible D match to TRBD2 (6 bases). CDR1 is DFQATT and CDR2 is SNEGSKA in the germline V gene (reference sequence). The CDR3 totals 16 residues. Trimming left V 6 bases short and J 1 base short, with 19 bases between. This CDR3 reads CSAPTRGSFSYNEQFF. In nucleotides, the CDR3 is TGCAGTGCCCCGACCCGGGGGTCTTTTTCCTACAATGAGCAGTTCTTC.

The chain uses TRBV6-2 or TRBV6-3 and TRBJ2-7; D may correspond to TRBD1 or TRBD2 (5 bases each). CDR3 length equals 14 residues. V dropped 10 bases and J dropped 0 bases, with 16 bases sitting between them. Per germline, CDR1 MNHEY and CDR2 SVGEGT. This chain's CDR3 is CAIKSEGSSYEQYF. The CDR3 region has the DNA TGTGCCATCAAGTCCGAGGGGAGCTCCTACGAGCAGTACTTC.

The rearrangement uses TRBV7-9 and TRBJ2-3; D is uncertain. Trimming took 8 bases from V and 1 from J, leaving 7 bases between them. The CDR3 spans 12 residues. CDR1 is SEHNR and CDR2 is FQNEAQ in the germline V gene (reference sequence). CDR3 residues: CASDTGTDTQYF. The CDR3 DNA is TGTGCCAGCGACACGGGCACAGATACGCAGTATTTT.

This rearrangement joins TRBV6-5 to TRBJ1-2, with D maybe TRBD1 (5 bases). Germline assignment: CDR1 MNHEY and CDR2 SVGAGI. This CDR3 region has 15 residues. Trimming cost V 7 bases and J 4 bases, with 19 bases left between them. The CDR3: CASTLYRDGTYGYTF. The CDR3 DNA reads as TGTGCCAGCACTCTCTACCGGGACGGCACCTATGGCTACACCTTC.

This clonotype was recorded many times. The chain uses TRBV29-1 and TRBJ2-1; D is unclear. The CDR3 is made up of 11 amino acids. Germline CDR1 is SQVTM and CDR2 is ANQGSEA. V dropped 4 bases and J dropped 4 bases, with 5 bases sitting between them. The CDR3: CSVALYNEQFF. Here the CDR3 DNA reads TGCAGCGTTGCACTGTACAATGAGCAGTTCTTC.

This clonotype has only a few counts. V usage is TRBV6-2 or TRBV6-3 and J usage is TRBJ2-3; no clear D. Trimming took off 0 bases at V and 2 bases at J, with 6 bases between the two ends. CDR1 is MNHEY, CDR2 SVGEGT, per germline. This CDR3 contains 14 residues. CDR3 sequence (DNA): TGTGCCAGCAGTTACTCGCTAATCACAGATACGCAGTATTTT. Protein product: CASSYSLITDTQYF.

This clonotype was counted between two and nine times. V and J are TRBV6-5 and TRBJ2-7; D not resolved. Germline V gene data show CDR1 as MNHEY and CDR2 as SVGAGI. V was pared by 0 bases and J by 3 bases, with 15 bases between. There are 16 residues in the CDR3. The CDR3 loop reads CASSYSIGGFNYEQYF. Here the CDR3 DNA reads TGTGCCAGCAGTTACTCGATAGGTGGTTTCAACTACGAGCAGTACTTC.

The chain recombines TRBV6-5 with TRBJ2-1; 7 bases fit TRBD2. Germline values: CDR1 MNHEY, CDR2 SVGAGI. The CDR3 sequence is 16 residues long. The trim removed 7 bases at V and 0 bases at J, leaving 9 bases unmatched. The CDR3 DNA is TGTGCCAGCAATTCAGACGGGGGGAGCTCCTACAATGAGCAGTTCTTC. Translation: CASNSDGGSSYNEQFF.

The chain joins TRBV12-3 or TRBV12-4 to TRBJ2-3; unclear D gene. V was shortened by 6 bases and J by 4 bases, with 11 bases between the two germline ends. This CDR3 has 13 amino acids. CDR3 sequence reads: CASSPSVPDTQYF. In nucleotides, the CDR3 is TGTGCCAGCAGCCCCTCCGTTCCAGATACGCAGTATTTT.

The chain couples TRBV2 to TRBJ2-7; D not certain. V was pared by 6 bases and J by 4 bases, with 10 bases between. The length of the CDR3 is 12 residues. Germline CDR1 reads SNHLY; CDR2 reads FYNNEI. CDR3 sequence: CASRTDGYEQYF. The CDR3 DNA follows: TGTGCCAGCAGAACCGACGGATACGAGCAGTACTTC.

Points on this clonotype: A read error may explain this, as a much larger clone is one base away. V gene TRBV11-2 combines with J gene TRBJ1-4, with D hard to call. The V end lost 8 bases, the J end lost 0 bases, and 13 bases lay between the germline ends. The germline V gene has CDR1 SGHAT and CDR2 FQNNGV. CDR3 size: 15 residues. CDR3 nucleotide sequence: TGTGCCAGCGGCTCTAGCCTGGCAACTAATGAAAAACTGTTTTTT. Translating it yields CASGSSLATNEKLFF.

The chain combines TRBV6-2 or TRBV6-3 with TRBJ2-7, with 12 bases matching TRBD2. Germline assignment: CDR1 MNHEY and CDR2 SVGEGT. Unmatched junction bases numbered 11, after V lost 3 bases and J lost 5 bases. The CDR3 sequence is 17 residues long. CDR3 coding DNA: TGTGCCAGCAGTTATTCGGGTACTAGCGGGGGGAAGGACGAGCAGTACTTC. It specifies CASSYSGTSGGKDEQYF.

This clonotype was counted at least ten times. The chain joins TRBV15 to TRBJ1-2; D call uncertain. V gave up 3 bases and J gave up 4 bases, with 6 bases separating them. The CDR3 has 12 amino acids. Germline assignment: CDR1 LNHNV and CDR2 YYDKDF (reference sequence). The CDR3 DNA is TGTGCCACCAGCAGCGACATCTATGGCTACACCTTC. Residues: CATSSDIYGYTF.

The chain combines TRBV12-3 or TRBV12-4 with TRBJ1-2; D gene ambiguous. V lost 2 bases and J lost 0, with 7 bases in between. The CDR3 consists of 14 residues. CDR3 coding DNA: TGTGCCAGCAGTTTAAACGGCCCTAACTATGGCTACACCTTC. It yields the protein CASSLNGPNYGYTF.

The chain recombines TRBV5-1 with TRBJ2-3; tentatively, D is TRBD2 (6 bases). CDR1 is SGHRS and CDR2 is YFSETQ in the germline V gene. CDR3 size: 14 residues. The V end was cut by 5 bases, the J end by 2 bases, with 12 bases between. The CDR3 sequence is CASRGSGDTDTQYF. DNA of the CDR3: TGCGCCAGCAGGGGTAGCGGAGACACAGATACGCAGTATTTT.

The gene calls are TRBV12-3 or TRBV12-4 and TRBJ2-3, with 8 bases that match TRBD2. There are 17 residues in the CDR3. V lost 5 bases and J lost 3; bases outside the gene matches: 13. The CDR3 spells CASSPHGRAAGTDTQYF. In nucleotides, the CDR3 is TGTGCCAGCAGTCCTCACGGGAGGGCCGCAGGAACAGATACGCAGTATTTT.

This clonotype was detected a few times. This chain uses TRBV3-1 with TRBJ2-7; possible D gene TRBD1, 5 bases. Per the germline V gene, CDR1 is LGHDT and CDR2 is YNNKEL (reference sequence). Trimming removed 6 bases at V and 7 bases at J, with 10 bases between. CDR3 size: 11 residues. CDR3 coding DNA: TGTGCCAGCAGAGGGGTGGGAGAGCAGTACTTC. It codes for CASRGVGEQYF.

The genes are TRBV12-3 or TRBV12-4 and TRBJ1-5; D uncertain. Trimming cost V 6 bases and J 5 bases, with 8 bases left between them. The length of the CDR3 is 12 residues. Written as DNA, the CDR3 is TGTGCCAGCAGATTCTCCGATCAGCCCCAGCATTTT. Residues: CASRFSDQPQHF.

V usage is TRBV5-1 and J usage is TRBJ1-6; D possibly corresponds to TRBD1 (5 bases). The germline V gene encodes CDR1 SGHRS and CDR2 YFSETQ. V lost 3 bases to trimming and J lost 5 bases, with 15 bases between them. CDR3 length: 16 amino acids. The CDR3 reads CASSWGMDPDNSPLHF. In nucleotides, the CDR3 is TGCGCCAGCAGCTGGGGGATGGACCCGGATAATTCACCCCTCCACTTT.